This TCR beta chain was identified in a study of Ad26.COV2.S vaccination and SARS-CoV-2 variants. Clones were sequenced by immunoSEQ multiplex PCR, and TCRdb holds only the in-frame ones, with some missing. The table shows 200,000 to 300,000 clones, with 70% to 90% occurring only once. Treatment of the sample: around 19 received Ad26.COV2.S at low or high dose, single or two shots; roughly five received placebo; per-sample allocation not given. Sampling occurred on day 63 after the first vaccine or placebo injection. CDR3 length equals 15 residues. Looked up from germline, CDR1 is MNHEY and CDR2 is SVGAGI. J was trimmed by 0 bases and V by 6 bases; bases with no gene match: 7. General observations from the study: Non-spike TCR breadth showed similarity between vaccine and placebo recipients.

Worth noting for this clone: The antigen remains unidentified.

The clonotype was recovered from a person between 18 and 59 years old who received the Ad26.COV2.S COVID-19 vaccine or a placebo. The sequencing used peripheral blood, collected in a trial of Ad26.COV2.S vaccine versus placebo. The chain joins TRBV6-5 to TRBJ1-2, with 7 bases aligning to TRBD1. CDR3 protein: CASRKDRTPNYGYTF. In nucleotides, the CDR3 is TGTGCCAGCAGGAAGGACAGGACCCCTAACTATGGCTACACCTTC.